Shown below are 2 T cell receptor beta chains from a single sample sequenced in a study of T cell changes during pregnancy in multiple sclerosis. Repertoires were generated with immunoSEQ multiplex PCR, while TCRdb's copy carries only in-frame clones and drops some. The repertoire has 11,000 or so clones, roughly 94% of them found once; the top ten carry about 0.29%. This specimen consisted of CD4+ T cells from peripheral blood mononuclear cells, obtained before pregnancy. The source of these receptors is a female donor with multiple sclerosis, enrolled in a pregnancy study.

J is TRBJ2-4 and V is TRBV2, with TRBD2 matching over 12 bases. The CDR3 covers 15 residues. Germline V gene lookup returns CDR1 SNHLY and CDR2 FYNNEI. The V segment lost 5 bases and the J segment 11 bases; nucleotides outside the gene matches: 10. The CDR3, as DNA: TGTGCCAGCAGTTCCGGTGAGACTAGCGGGGGCTTTCAGTACTTC. It encodes CASSSGETSGGFQYF.

This rearrangement joins TRBV11-2 to TRBJ2-1; D ambiguous. V lost 5 bases and J lost 5, with 7 bases in between. CDR3 length equals 12 residues. Germline V gene data show CDR1 as SGHAT and CDR2 as FQNNGV. The CDR3: CASSQQHNEQFF. In DNA form, the CDR3 reads TGTGCCAGCAGCCAACAACACAATGAGCAGTTCTTC.